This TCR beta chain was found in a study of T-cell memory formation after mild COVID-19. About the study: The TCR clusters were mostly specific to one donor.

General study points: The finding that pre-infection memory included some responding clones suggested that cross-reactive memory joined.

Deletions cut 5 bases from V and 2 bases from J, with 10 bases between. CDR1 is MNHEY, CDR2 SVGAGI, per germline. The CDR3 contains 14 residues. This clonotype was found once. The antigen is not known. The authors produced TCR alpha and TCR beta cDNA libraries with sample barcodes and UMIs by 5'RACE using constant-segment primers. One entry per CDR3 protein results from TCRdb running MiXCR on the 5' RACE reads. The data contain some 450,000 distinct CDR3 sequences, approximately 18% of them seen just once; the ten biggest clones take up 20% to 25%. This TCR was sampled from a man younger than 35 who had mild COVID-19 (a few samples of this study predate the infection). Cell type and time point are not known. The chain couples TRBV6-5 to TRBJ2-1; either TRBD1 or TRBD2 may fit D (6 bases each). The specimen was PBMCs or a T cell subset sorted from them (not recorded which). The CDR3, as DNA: TGTGCCAGCAGTGGAGGGGGGACCTACAATGAGCAGTTCTTC. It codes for CASSGGGTYNEQFF.